This record concerns one T cell receptor beta chain sequence. This specimen belongs to a study of cytomegalovirus exposure and HLA in healthy donors. The junction had 11 bases not matched to a gene; V was cut back by 0 bases and J by 7 bases. Germline V gene sequence: CDR1 LGHNA, CDR2 YSLEER. This CDR3 region has 16 residues. Primers for the PCR totalled 60 Vbeta and 13 Jbeta. This table comes from immunoSEQ multiplex PCR, and its TCRdb copy is limited to in-frame clones, with some not included. The sample consists of 180,000 or so clones, 75% to 90% of them appearing once. The origin of this receptor is a man in his late teens or twenties in good health and CMV-seropositive. This rearrangement joins TRBV4-3 to TRBJ1-2; 7 bases align to TRBD1. Sequenced input: PBMCs. The chain's CDR3 is CASSQDGDRDVCGYTF. For the CDR3, the DNA is TGCGCCAGCAGCCAAGATGGAGACAGGGACGTCTGTGGCTACACCTTC.